This T cell receptor (beta chain) came from a study of blood T cell repertoires in COVID-19. Generated by immunoSEQ multiplex PCR, the TCRdb table keeps only in-frame clones and is missing some. The table includes some 200,000 clones, 70% to 90% detected once. This CDR3 region has 14 residues. Looked up from germline, CDR1 is ENHRY and CDR2 is SYGVKD. Trimming at V came to 2 bases and at J to 4 bases, leaving 2 bases not matched to a gene. This chain joins TRBV10-3 and TRBJ2-7, with 10 bases lining up with TRBD2. This TCR was sampled from a man aged 35-49 years with active or convalescent COVID-19. The sequencing input was peripheral blood. CDR3 nucleotide sequence: TGTGCCATCAGTGAGCAGCGGGGGGGTTACGAGCAGTACTTC. Residues: CAISEQRGGYEQYF.